This T cell receptor beta chain emerged from a study of a mutant IDH1 vaccine in newly diagnosed glioma. Overall study context: The therapy given earlier, which was standard therapy, consisted of radiotherapy, temozolomide, or both, and most of the patients received both. Weeks 35 and 47 hosted visits V12 and V13, respectively.

Time point of the sample: week 35, safety follow-up. With topical imiquimod, each dose of the vaccine consisted of 300 ug of mutant IDH1 20-mer peptide. By share, this clone ranks as medium-sized. The antigen is unknown. Trimming stripped 6 bases from V and 11 bases from J, with 19 bases between. CDR1 is LNHDA, CDR2 SQIVND, per germline (reference sequence). The length of the CDR3 is 14 residues. Clones were sequenced by immunoSEQ multiplex PCR, and TCRdb holds only the in-frame ones, with some missing. In the table there are 53,000 or so clones, 65% to 80% of which are singletons. The material sequenced was PBMCs, taken from a glioma patient whose treatment included an IDH1 peptide vaccine. The source of this sequence is a man aged 40-50 years with glioma. The chain employs TRBV19 and TRBJ1-4, with D possibly TRBD1 on 5 matching bases. The CDR3 loop reads CASRSDRKGRKLFF. In DNA form, the CDR3 reads TGTGCCAGTAGGAGTGACAGAAAGGGTAGGAAACTGTTTTTT. Combining the CDR3 with reference TRBV19 and TRBJ1-4 gives the whole variable domain DGGITQSPKYLFRKEGQNVTLSCEQNLNHDAMYWYRQDPGQGLRLIYYSQIVNDFQKGDIAEGYSVSREKKESFPLTVTSAQKNPTAFYLCASRSDRKGRKLFFGSGTQLSVL.